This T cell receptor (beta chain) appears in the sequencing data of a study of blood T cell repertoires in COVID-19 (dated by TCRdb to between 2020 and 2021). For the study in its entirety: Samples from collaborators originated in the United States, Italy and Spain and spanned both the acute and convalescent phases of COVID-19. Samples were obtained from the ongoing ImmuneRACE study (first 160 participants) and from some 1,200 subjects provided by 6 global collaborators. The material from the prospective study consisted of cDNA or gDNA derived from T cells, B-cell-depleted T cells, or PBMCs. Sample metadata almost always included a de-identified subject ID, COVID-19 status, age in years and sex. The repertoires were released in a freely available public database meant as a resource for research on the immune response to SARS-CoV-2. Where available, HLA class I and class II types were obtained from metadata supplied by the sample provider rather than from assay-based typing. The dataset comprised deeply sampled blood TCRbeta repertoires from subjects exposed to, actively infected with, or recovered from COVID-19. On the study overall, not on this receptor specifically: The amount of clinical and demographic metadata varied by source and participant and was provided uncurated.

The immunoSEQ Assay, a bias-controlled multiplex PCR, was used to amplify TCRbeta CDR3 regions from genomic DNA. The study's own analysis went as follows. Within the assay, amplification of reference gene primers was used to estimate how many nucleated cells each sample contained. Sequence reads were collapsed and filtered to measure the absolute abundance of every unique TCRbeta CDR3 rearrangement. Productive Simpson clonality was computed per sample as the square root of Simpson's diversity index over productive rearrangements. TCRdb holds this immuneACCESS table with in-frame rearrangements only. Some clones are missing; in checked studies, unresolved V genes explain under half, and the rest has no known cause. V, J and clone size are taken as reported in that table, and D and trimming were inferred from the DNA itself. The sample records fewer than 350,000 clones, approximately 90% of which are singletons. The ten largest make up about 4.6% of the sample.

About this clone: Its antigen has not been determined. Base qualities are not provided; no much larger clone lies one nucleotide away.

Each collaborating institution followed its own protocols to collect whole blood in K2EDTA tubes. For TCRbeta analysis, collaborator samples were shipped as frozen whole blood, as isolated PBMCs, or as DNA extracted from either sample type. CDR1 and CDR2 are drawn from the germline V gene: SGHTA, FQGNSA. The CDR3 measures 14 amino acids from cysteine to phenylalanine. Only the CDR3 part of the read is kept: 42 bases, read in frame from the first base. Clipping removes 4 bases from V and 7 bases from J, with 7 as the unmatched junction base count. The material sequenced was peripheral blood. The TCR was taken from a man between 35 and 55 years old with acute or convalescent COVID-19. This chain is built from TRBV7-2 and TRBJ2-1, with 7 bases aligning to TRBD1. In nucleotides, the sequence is TGTGCCAGCAGCTGGAGACAGGGTGGGAATGAGCAGTTCTTC. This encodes CASSWRQGGNEQFF.